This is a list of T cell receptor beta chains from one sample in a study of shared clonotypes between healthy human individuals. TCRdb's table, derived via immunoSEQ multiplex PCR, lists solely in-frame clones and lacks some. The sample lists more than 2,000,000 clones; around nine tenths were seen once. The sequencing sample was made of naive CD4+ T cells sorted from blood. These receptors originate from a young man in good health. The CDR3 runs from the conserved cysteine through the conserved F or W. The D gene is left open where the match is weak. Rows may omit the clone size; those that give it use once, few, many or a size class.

CDR3 protein: CASSRRAGGPTYEQYF
CDR3 DNA: TGTGCCAGCAGTCGGAGAGCGGGAGGGCCCACCTACGAGCAGTACTTC
CDR3 length: 16
J gene: TRBJ2-7
V gene: TRBV28
D gene: TRBD2
clone size: .

CDR3 protein: CATRDRAGHQPQHF
CDR3 DNA: TGTGCCACCAGGGACAGGGCGGGCCATCAGCCCCAGCATTTT
CDR3 length: 14
J gene: TRBJ1-5
V gene: TRBV19
D gene: TRBD1
clone size: .

CDR3 protein: CASSSPGGPGYGYTF
CDR3 DNA: TGTGCCAGCAGCTCGCCAGGGGGACCTGGCTATGGCTACACCTTC
CDR3 length: 15
J gene: TRBJ1-2
V gene: TRBV28
D gene: TRBD1
clone size: once

CDR3 protein: CSGTTGEETQYF
CDR3 DNA: TGCAGCGGGACGACAGGGGAAGAGACCCAGTACTTC
CDR3 length: 12
J gene: TRBJ2-5
V gene: TRBV29-1
D gene: TRBD1
clone size: .

CDR3 protein: CASSPGAAGEETQYF
CDR3 DNA: TGCGCCAGCAGCCCGGGGGCGGCTGGGGAGGAGACCCAGTACTTC
CDR3 length: 15
J gene: TRBJ2-5
V gene: TRBV5-1
D gene: .
clone size: .

CDR3 protein: CAWSLLLSNYEQYF
CDR3 DNA: TGTGCCTGGAGCTTACTACTAAGCAACTACGAGCAGTACTTC
CDR3 length: 14
J gene: TRBJ2-7
V gene: TRBV30
D gene: .
clone size: .

CDR3 protein: CATSSGGQAFQPQHF
CDR3 DNA: TGTGCCACCAGTTCAGGGGGGCAGGCTTTTCAGCCCCAGCATTTT
CDR3 length: 15
J gene: TRBJ1-5
V gene: TRBV15
D gene: TRBD1
clone size: .

CDR3 protein: CASSQRSTESETQYF
CDR3 DNA: TGTGCCAGCTCACAACGATCGACTGAGTCAGAGACCCAGTACTTC
CDR3 length: 15
J gene: TRBJ2-5
V gene: TRBV18
D gene: .
clone size: .

CDR3 protein: CASSPWGDLKDLQETQYF
CDR3 DNA: TGTGCCAGCTCACCGTGGGGGGACCTTAAGGACCTCCAAGAGACCCAGTACTTC
CDR3 length: 18
J gene: TRBJ2-5
V gene: TRBV18
D gene: .
clone size: .

CDR3 protein: CASSQAWAGATNEQFF
CDR3 DNA: TGCGCCAGCAGCCAAGCTTGGGCGGGAGCAACCAATGAGCAGTTCTTC
CDR3 length: 16
J gene: TRBJ2-1
V gene: TRBV5-1
D gene: TRBD2
clone size: .